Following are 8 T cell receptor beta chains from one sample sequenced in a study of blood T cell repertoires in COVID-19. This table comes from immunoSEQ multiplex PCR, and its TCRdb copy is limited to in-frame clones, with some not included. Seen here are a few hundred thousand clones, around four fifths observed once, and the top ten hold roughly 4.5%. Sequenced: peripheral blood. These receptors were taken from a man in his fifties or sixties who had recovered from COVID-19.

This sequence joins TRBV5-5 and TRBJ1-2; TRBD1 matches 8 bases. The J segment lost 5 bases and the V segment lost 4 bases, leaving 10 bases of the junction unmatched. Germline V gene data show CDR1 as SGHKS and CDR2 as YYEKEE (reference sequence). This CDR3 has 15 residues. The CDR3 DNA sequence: TGTGCCAGCAGCAAAGGAGACAGGGGAGTATATGGCTACACCTTC. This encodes CASSKGDRGVYGYTF.

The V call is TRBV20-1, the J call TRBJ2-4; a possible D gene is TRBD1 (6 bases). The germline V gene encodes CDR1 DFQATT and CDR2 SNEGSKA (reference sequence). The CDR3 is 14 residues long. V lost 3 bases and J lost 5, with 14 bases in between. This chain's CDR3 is CSASGMGAENIQYF. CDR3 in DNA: TGCAGTGCTAGTGGGATGGGGGCAGAAAACATTCAGTACTTC.

CDR3 in amino acids: CASSPQGSGANVLTF. CDR3 nucleotide sequence: TGTGCCAGCTCACCCCAGGGCTCTGGGGCCAACGTCCTGACTTTC. This chain uses TRBV18 with TRBJ2-6; D may be TRBD1 (5 bases). The germline gives CDR1 KGHSH, CDR2 LQKENI. The CDR3 totals 15 residues. V lost 3 bases, J lost 0 bases, and 6 bases lay in between.

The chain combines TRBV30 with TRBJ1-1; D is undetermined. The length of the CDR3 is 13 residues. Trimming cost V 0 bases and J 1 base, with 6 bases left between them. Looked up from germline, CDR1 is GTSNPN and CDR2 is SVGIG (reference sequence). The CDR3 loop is CAWSVGGNTEAFF. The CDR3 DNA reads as TGTGCCTGGAGTGTCGGAGGGAACACTGAAGCTTTCTTT.

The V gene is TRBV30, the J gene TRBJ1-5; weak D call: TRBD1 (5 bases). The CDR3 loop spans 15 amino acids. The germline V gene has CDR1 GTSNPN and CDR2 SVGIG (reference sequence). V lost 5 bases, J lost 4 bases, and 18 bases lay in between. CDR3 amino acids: CAWGNDGTLNQPQHF. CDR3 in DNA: TGTGCCTGGGGAAATGACGGGACTCTGAATCAGCCCCAGCATTTT.

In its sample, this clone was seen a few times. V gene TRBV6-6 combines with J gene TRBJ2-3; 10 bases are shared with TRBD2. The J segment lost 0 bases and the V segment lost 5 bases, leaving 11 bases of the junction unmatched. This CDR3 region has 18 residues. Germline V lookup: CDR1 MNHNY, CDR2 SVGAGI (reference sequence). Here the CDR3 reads CASSPLSGGIPSTDTQYF. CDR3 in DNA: TGTGCCAGCAGTCCCCTTAGCGGGGGGATACCTAGCACAGATACGCAGTATTTT.

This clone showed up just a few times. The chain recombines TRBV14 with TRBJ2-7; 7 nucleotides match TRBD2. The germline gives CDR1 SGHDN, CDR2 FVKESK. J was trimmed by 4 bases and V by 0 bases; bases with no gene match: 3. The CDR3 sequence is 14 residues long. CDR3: CASSQDLGGYEQYF. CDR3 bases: TGTGCCAGCAGCCAAGATCTGGGGGGGTACGAGCAGTACTTC.

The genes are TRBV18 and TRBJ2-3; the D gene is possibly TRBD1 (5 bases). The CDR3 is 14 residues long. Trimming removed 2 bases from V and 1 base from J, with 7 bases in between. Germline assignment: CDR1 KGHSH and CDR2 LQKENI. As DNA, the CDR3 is TGTGCCAGCTCACCAGTAGGGGGCACAGATACGCAGTATTTT. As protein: CASSPVGGTDTQYF. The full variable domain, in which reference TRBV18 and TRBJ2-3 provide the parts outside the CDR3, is NAGVMQNPRHLVRRRGQEARLRCSPMKGHSHVYWYRQLPEEGLKFMVYLQKENIIDESGMPKERFSAEFPKEGPSILRIQQVVRGDSAAYFCASSPVGGTDTQYFGPGTRLTVL.